A single sample gave rise to the 16 T cell receptor beta chains below, sequenced in a study of cytomegalovirus exposure and HLA in healthy donors (dated by TCRdb to about 2017). The library came from the immunoSEQ multiplex PCR assay. For the multiplex PCR, a mixture combining 60 forward primers for TCR Vbeta segments and 13 reverse primers for TCR Jbeta segments was used. TCRdb took over this immuneACCESS table, retaining in-frame rearrangements with V and J assigned. Such tables are incomplete; in checked studies, under half of the missing clones stem from an unresolved V gene, and the remainder is unexplained. For this sample the table gives 85,000 to 130,000 clones, of which more than 60% were detected only once. The ten largest clones represent 2.5% of the sample. The material sequenced was PBMCs. These receptor sequences come from a man in his forties in good health and CMV-seronegative.

This clone was seen a few times. The rearrangement links TRBV9 to TRBJ2-7; maybe TRBD1 (5 bases). Trimming left V 0 bases short and J 10 bases short, with 17 bases between. CDR3 length equals 14 residues. In germline, CDR1 is SGDLS, CDR2 YYNGEE. CDR3 DNA: TGTGCCAGCAGCGTAGATAGTCGAGTGGGGCAACAGTACTTC. Its translation is CASSVDSRVGQQYF.

The genes are TRBV7-9 and TRBJ2-4; D is possibly TRBD1 (6 bases). The CDR3 loop spans 16 amino acids. V was trimmed by 4 bases and J by 8 bases, leaving 21 bases between them. Germline V gene lookup returns CDR1 SEHNR and CDR2 FQNEAQ (reference sequence). CDR3 loop: CASSSSMTGKGDIQYF. CDR3 coding DNA: TGTGCCAGCAGCTCCTCCATGACAGGCAAAGGAGACATTCAGTACTTC.

The chain combines TRBV19 with TRBJ1-1; 7 bases match TRBD1. After removal of 3 bases from V and 3 bases from J, the junction contained 4 bases not matched to a gene. Germline V gene sequence: CDR1 LNHDA, CDR2 SQIVND (reference sequence). The CDR3 length is 14 residues. The CDR3 DNA reads as TGTGCCAGTAGTATTCACAGGGGTGACACTGAAGCTTTCTTT. It is translated as CASSIHRGDTEAFF.

This rearrangement joins TRBV6-4 to TRBJ2-2, with 8 bases that match TRBD1. V lost 4 bases and J lost 6; bases outside the gene matches: 7. This CDR3 contains 15 residues. The V gene's germline CDR1 is MRHNA and CDR2 SNTAGT. Written as DNA, the CDR3 is TGTGCCAGCAGTGCCGGACAGGGAGGCGCCGGGGAGCTGTTTTTT. As protein: CASSAGQGGAGELFF.

The rearrangement joins TRBV27 to TRBJ2-1; 7 nucleotides line up with TRBD1. J gave up 10 bases and V 5 bases, and 2 bases lay outside the gene matches. The CDR3 consists of 11 residues. Looked up from germline, CDR1 is MNHEY and CDR2 is SMNVEV (reference sequence). CDR3: CASSATGEQFF. The CDR3, as DNA: TGTGCCAGCAGTGCGACAGGGGAGCAGTTCTTC.

This clone was observed a few times. The chain has TRBV7-9 and TRBJ1-1; D is possibly TRBD1 (6 bases). The germline V gene has CDR1 SEHNR and CDR2 FQNEAQ (reference sequence). V lost 5 bases, J lost 7 bases, and 20 bases lay in between. The CDR3 is made up of 15 amino acids. The CDR3 DNA reads TGTGCCAGCAGCCAAGTGGAGGCAGGGGTTAATGAAGCTTTCTTT. It codes for CASSQVEAGVNEAFF.

This clone showed up just once. This chain uses TRBV18 with TRBJ2-5; perhaps TRBD1 as D (7 bases). The germline V gene encodes CDR1 KGHSH and CDR2 LQKENI. The CDR3 loop spans 15 amino acids. With 4 bases removed from V and 2 bases from J, the gap between germline ends came to 14 bases. The CDR3 sequence is CASSQSRGDQETQYF. The CDR3 DNA is TGTGCCAGCTCACAGAGCAGGGGGGATCAAGAGACCCAGTACTTC.

The chain uses TRBV11-3 and TRBJ2-3; no definite D call. Germline V gives CDR1 SGHNT, CDR2 YENEEA. The CDR3 sequence is 16 residues long. V was pared by 2 bases and J by 5 bases, with 17 bases between. The CDR3 bases are TGTGCCAGCAGCTTAAAAAAAGGAGTAGATGTAGATACGCAGTATTTT. Translated, it gives CASSLKKGVDVDTQYF.

This clone was detected only a few times. The rearrangement uses TRBV6-5 and TRBJ1-5, with D maybe TRBD1 (5 bases). The CDR3 spans 15 residues. Trimming removed 3 bases at V and 2 bases at J, with 11 bases between. The germline gives CDR1 MNHEY, CDR2 SVGAGI. The CDR3 here is CASSYRRGGNQPQHF. For the CDR3, the DNA is TGTGCCAGCAGTTATAGGAGGGGCGGCAATCAGCCCCAGCATTTT.

The V and J genes are TRBV5-4 and TRBJ2-5; weak D call: TRBD2 (7 bases). Germline CDR1 reads SGHNT; CDR2 reads YYREEE (reference sequence). The CDR3 totals 14 residues. Trimming took off 4 bases at V and 5 bases at J, with 15 bases between the two ends. Here the CDR3 DNA reads TGTGCCAGCAGCATCAGGACAGCGGGGGAGACCCAGTACTTC. It specifies CASSIRTAGETQYF. Drawing the rest from reference TRBV5-4 and TRBJ2-5, the complete variable domain is ETGVTQSPTHLIKTRGQQVTLRCSSQSGHNTVSWYQQALGQGPQFIFQYYREEENGRGNFPPRFSGLQFPNYSSELNVNALELDDSALYLCASSIRTAGETQYFGPGTRLLVL.

This sequence joins TRBV6-1 and TRBJ2-7; possibly TRBD2 for D (5 bases). Trimming took off 6 bases at V and 6 bases at J, with 18 bases between the two ends. This CDR3 is built from 14 residues. Germline V gene data show CDR1 as MNHNS and CDR2 as SASEGT. The CDR3 DNA reads TGTGCCAGCAGGGGCCCCCCTAGCCCCTCCGAGCAGTACTTC. This encodes CASRGPPSPSEQYF.

The chain couples TRBV7-9 to TRBJ2-3; D is possibly TRBD2 (6 bases). V gave up 6 bases and J gave up 0 bases, with 16 bases separating them. The CDR3 sequence is 16 residues long. Germline-derived CDR1 and CDR2 are SEHNR and FQNEAQ (reference sequence). This CDR3 is CASRGEVPLSTDTQYF. The CDR3 nucleotides read TGTGCCAGCAGGGGGGAGGTACCCCTTAGCACAGATACGCAGTATTTT.

The V gene is TRBV4-1, the J gene TRBJ2-1; 10 bases align to TRBD2. The CDR3 runs to 15 residues. V shed 4 bases, J shed 10 bases, and the junction held 10 bases outside the gene matches. CDR1 is MGHRA and CDR2 is YSYEKL in the germline V gene. CDR3 sequence reads: CASSLGLAVAGEQFF. In DNA form, the CDR3 reads TGCGCCAGCAGCCTAGGACTAGCGGTCGCTGGCGAGCAGTTCTTC.

The genes are TRBV12-5 and TRBJ2-2, with D hard to call. V lost 6 bases and J lost 9, with 8 bases in between. The length of the CDR3 is 11 residues. The germline V gene has CDR1 LGHNT and CDR2 FRNRAP. In nucleotides, the CDR3 is TGTGCTAGTGGGATGGCCCGGGAGCTGTTTTTT. It codes for CASGMARELFF.

In its sample, this clone was seen once. This chain joins TRBV18 and TRBJ2-3; D is unclear. The CDR3 extends over 12 amino acids. The germline V gene has CDR1 KGHSH and CDR2 LQKENI. The V end lost 2 bases, the J end lost 4 bases, and 4 bases lay between the germline ends. Here the CDR3 reads CASSPFADTQYF. DNA of the CDR3: TGTGCCAGCTCACCATTCGCAGATACGCAGTATTTT.

V and J are TRBV28 and TRBJ1-6, with 9 bases fitting TRBD1. Germline V CDR1 and CDR2: MDHEN, SYDVKM. This CDR3 contains 17 residues. J lost 6 bases, V lost 4 bases, and 10 bases had no gene match. CDR3 residues: CASSSSGTGLANSPLHF. Written as DNA, the CDR3 is TGTGCCAGCAGTTCGTCAGGGACAGGGTTGGCTAATTCACCCCTCCACTTT.